The sequence of this T cell receptor (beta chain) was determined in a study of T cells in Graves' hyperthyroidism and ophthalmopathy (dated by TCRdb to the late 2010s). Concerning the study at large: A discovery cohort of about 95 patients, 43 with Graves' ophthalmopathy and 57 with stable Graves' hyperthyroidism, was used to find distinguishing TCR V-J signatures. Prospective prediction of ophthalmopathy was tested in an independent validation cohort consisting of under 20 hyperthyroidism patients and some 15 patients who later progressed to ophthalmopathy. The 75 to 100 discovery patients were randomly divided into training and test sets at a 7:3 ratio. Thyroid tissue and blood T-cell repertoires from several Graves' hyperthyroidism patients were also compared in the study. Once sampling was done, hyperthyroidism patients were given methimazole at a starting dose of 30 mg daily, whereas ophthalmopathy patients were given high-dose intravenous methylprednisolone. The paper describes TCR Vbeta CDR3 sequencing of 140 or so peripheral blood samples, made up of 43 ophthalmopathy patients, some 80 hyperthyroidism patients and around 17 progressor patients.

Broader findings and caveats from the paper: Sample size was not statistically predetermined, and blinding of investigators to group allocation was not performed. In cross-validation, a model built on a 13 V-J signature told ophthalmopathy apart from stable hyperthyroidism with approximately 90% sensitivity and around 83% specificity, and in testing the same model reached 80%/75%. Blood samples also contained most of the expanded thyroid clonotypes (frequency above 0.001), which suggests that blood repertoires may reflect thyroid immune responses. In validation, progression to ophthalmopathy was predicted by the model with 70% to 71% sensitivity and 72% to 85% specificity, a median of around 5.9 months before onset.

The TCR beta CDR3 regions were amplified from RNA transcripts. The TCR CDR3 was subjected to a first round of RT-PCR using the HTBI primer set and the Qiagen OneStep RT-PCR kit. A second multiplex PCR round built the libraries, followed by size selection and purification. The libraries were sequenced on an Illumina HiSeq2000 using paired-end 100 bp reads. The original pipeline was this. SOAPnuke was used to process the raw data, throwing out any read that contained adapters or uncalled bases, had a mean Phred below 15, or lacked an exact constant-primer or identifier match. COPE v1.2.5 was used to merge the high-quality paired reads, and each unique nucleotide sequence was defined as a clonotype. MiTCR v1.1 was used to align the clonotypes against IMGT TRBV, TRBD and TRBJ reference segments. The analysis was restricted to V-J combinations with a frequency above 0.0001, which together covered approximately 99% of the repertoires. A TCS score was defined as the ratio of F50 (clonal expansion) to E x V (chaos), with BLOSUM62-based TCRdist applied between CDR3 peptides within each V-J. Welch's t-statistics and random forest reduced fewer than 550 V-J features to about 13, which were used in a naive Bayes classifier (R e1071). Thyroid-blood repertoire similarity was quantified with the Morisita-Horn index. The public reads were reprocessed in TCRdb via fastp at Q25 and MiXCR, keeping in-frame beta chains. Each CDR3 protein gets just one entry, which takes the most common genes and DNA from the rows behind it. TCRdb's processing, not the authors', yielded these V and J calls. This sample is represented by about 540,000 distinct CDR3 sequences; around 46% of them were singletons. The ten largest clones add up to around 7.7% of the sample.

Stable Graves' hyperthyroidism was defined as the absence of progression to ophthalmopathy over 18 months of follow-up. The hyperthyroidism patients were between 18 and 65 years old and newly diagnosed, with a disease duration of less than 2 months. Patients with uncontrolled infections, other autoimmune diseases, pregnancy or lactation were excluded. Diagnoses relied on clinical symptoms, serum thyroxine and TRAb, thyroid ultrasound and orbital computed tomography. Total RNA was extracted using Trizol reagent, and RNA quality was assessed on an Agilent 2100 Bioanalyzer. This clonotype was detected ten times or more. There is no known antigen for this receptor. Base qualities are missing; no much larger clone stands one base away. The V and J ends are trimmed by 5 bases and 8 bases, leaving 18 bases between them. CDR1 and CDR2, per the germline V gene, are SGHAT and FQNNGV. Taken from cysteine to phenylalanine, the CDR3 has 14 residues. Just CDR3 DNA is preserved here, 42 bases in frame from base 1.

The sequence links TRBV11-2 to TRBJ1-2, with a tentative D gene TRBD1 over 6 matching bases. The TCR comes from a woman between 18 and 29 years old with Graves' hyperthyroidism. Sample: peripheral blood or thyroid tissue (not recorded which). The encoded CDR3 is CASSPTGSLRGYTF. The DNA sequence is TGTGCCAGCAGCCCAACAGGGAGTCTACGCGGCTACACCTTC.